This T cell receptor beta chain was captured by sequencing in a study of T cells in Graves' hyperthyroidism and ophthalmopathy. Study-wide points: Researchers found most expanded thyroid clonotypes above 0.001 in blood as well.

Amplified TCR beta CDR3 regions came from RNA transcripts. RT-PCR in the first round (using the HTBI primer set) targeted the TCR CDR3. MiXCR was run by TCRdb on the multiplex PCR reads, yielding one entry per CDR3 protein. In the table there are fewer than 450,000 distinct CDR3 sequences, around 15% of which are singletons. This clonotype was observed at least ten times. Its cognate antigen is unknown. Germline CDR1 reads SGHRS; CDR2 reads YFSETQ. V lost 3 bases to trimming and J lost 5 bases, with 15 bases between them. The CDR3 contains 15 residues. Among ophthalmopathy patients, the Clinical Activity Score reached at least 3, the NOSPECS grade reached at least 4, and duration remained under 3 months. Pregnant or lactating patients were excluded, as were those with uncontrolled infection or other autoimmune disease.

The receptor was isolated from a man aged 50 to 59 with Graves' ophthalmopathy. Sequenced material: blood. V and J are TRBV5-1 and TRBJ2-1, with D hard to call. The CDR3 nucleotides are TGCGCCAGCAGCTCGCGGACCCCCGATGACAATGAGCAGTTCTTC. It encodes CASSSRTPDDNEQFF.